These 4 T cell receptor beta chains were all obtained from the same sample, sequenced in a study of blood T cell repertoires in COVID-19. Only in-frame clones appear in the TCRdb table, and some are missing; sequencing was by immunoSEQ multiplex PCR. This table has 200,000 to 250,000 clones, about 90% appearing once. The specimen sequenced was peripheral blood. All receptors come from a man younger than 40 with COVID-19, enrolled during active disease.

The rearrangement joins TRBV7-3 to TRBJ2-6; D unclear. CDR3 length: 12 amino acids. The V gene lost 5 bases and the J gene lost 4 bases, with 3 bases spanning the gap. The germline CDR1 and CDR2 sequences are SGHTA and FQGTGA. CDR3 DNA: TGTGCCAGCAGCGCGGGGGCCAACGTCCTGACTTTC. It encodes CASSAGANVLTF. The full variable domain, rest sourced from reference TRBV7-3 and TRBJ2-6, is GAGVSQTPSNKVTEKGKYVELRCDPISGHTALYWYRQSLGQGPEFLIYFQGTGAADDSGLPNDRFFAVRPEGSVSTLKIQRTERGDSAVYLCASSAGANVLTFGAGSRLTVL.

This chain uses TRBV19 with TRBJ2-1, with 7 bases identical to TRBD1. In germline, CDR1 is LNHDA, CDR2 SQIVND (reference sequence). The length of the CDR3 is 13 residues. The V and J ends lost 4 bases and 5 bases, in that order; junction bases with no gene match: 2. The CDR3 sequence: CASSNRGHNEQFF. Written as DNA, the CDR3 is TGTGCCAGTAGTAACAGGGGTCACAATGAGCAGTTCTTC.

This clone was detected once. In the same sample, other DNA sequences code for this CDR3. The V call is TRBV5-1, the J call TRBJ1-2; weak D call: TRBD1 (6 bases). This CDR3 contains 14 residues. From germline, CDR1 is SGHRS and CDR2 YFSETQ. Trimming shortened V by 0 bases and J by 2 bases, and 8 bases separated the two germline ends. CDR3 loop: CASSLDRANYGYTF. The CDR3 DNA reads TGCGCCAGCAGCTTGGACAGGGCAAACTATGGCTACACCTTC. Full variable domain (remainder filled in from reference TRBV5-1 and TRBJ1-2): KAGVTQTPRYLIKTRGQQVTLSCSPISGHRSVSWYQQTPGQGLQFLFEYFSETQRNKGNFPGRFSGRQFSNSRSEMNVSTLELGDSALYLCASSLDRANYGYTFGSGTRLTVV.

The chain has TRBV30 and TRBJ2-1; TRBD1 might be the D (7 bases). V was cut by 8 bases and J by 4 bases, with 15 bases left in between. There are 13 residues in the CDR3. CDR1 and CDR2 from the germline V gene are GTSNPN and SVGIG (reference sequence). Here the CDR3 reads CAGGQGVYNEQFF. The DNA for the CDR3 is TGTGCCGGAGGGCAGGGGGTGTACAATGAGCAGTTCTTC.